Sequencing of this TCR beta chain was carried out in a study of CD8 T cells in Susac syndrome. In germline, CDR1 is SNHLY, CDR2 FYNNEI. There are 13 residues in the CDR3. The V and J ends lost 5 bases and 6 bases respectively, with 12 bases between them. This clonotype was recorded only once. RNA in amounts of roughly 0.5 to 1 ug was reverse transcribed with random hexamers. One entry per CDR3 protein results from TCRdb running MiXCR on the immunoSEQ multiplex PCR reads. The data show about 120,000 distinct CDR3 sequences, roughly 94% seen once. Sequencing was done on a sample of CD8+ T cells from PBMCs. The receptor was isolated from a human donor with Susac syndrome. The genes are TRBV2 and TRBJ2-3; D unresolved. The DNA for the CDR3 is TGTGCCAGCAGTCCTCCGACCGATGATACGCAGTATTTT. Its protein product is CASSPPTDDTQYF.